Below, 15 T cell receptor beta chains from the same sample are listed, as sequenced in a study of T cells in Graves' hyperthyroidism and ophthalmopathy. The TCR beta CDR3 regions underwent amplification using RNA transcripts as the source. Initially, a first-round RT-PCR of the TCR CDR3 employed the HTBI primer set. TCRdb passed the multiplex PCR reads through MiXCR, listing each CDR3 protein once. The sample lists a few hundred thousand distinct CDR3 sequences; about 43% were seen once. The sequenced sample was peripheral blood or thyroid tissue (not recorded which). The receptors shown here come from a woman under 30 with Graves' hyperthyroidism.

This clonotype was counted only a few times. The chain couples TRBV29-1 to TRBJ2-5; TRBD1 agrees at 10 bases. The CDR3 has 12 residues. Trimming removed 8 bases from V and 4 bases from J; junction bases left unmatched: 4. Germline CDR1 reads SQVTM; CDR2 reads ANQGSEA. Here the CDR3 reads CSRDRGRETQYF. The CDR3 nucleotides are TGCAGCCGCGACAGGGGGCGAGAGACCCAGTACTTC.

The chain has TRBV20-1 and TRBJ2-7; either TRBD1 or TRBD2 may fit D (5 bases each). CDR1 is DFQATT and CDR2 is SNEGSKA in the germline V gene (reference sequence). Trimming shortened V by 6 bases and J by 6 bases, and 15 bases separated the two germline ends. CDR3 length: 12 amino acids. This chain's CDR3 is CSASTAGTEQYF. The CDR3, as DNA: TGCAGTGCCAGCACCGCCGGGACCGAGCAGTACTTC.

The chain combines TRBV10-1 with TRBJ1-2; tentative D call: TRBD1 (6 bases). With 3 bases removed from V and 4 bases from J, the gap between germline ends came to 12 bases. The CDR3 length is 14 residues. CDR1 is WNHNN and CDR2 is SYGVQD in the germline V gene (reference sequence). The CDR3 bases are TGCGCCAGCAGTGAACCACAGGGTCTCTATGGCTACACCTTC. This sequence encodes CASSEPQGLYGYTF.

The V and J genes are TRBV7-9 and TRBJ2-2; D ambiguous. From germline, CDR1 is SEHNR and CDR2 FQNEAQ (reference sequence). Trimming pared 5 bases from V and 9 bases from J, leaving 10 bases between. There are 12 residues in the CDR3. CDR3 coding DNA: TGTGCCAGCAGCCTAGACACGTGGGAGCTGTTTTTT. Its translation: CASSLDTWELFF.

This clonotype has more than one count but fewer than ten. As DNA, the CDR3 is TGTGCCACCGGGAGGAGTCGGGGCAACTCTGGGGCCAACGTCCTGACTTTC. Translation gives CATGRSRGNSGANVLTF. The J gene is TRBJ2-6, the V gene TRBV24-1; a weak D match, TRBD2 (6 bases). CDR1 KGHDR and CDR2 SFDVKD come from the germline V gene. The CDR3 is made up of 17 amino acids. V was trimmed by 9 bases and J by 0 bases, leaving 17 bases between them.

J is TRBJ2-7 and V is TRBV20-1; 9 bases agree with TRBD2. Looked up from germline, CDR1 is DFQATT and CDR2 is SNEGSKA (reference sequence). The J segment lost 7 bases and the V segment lost 0 bases, leaving 10 bases of the junction unmatched. The CDR3 is made up of 15 amino acids. The CDR3 is CSARDATSGDNEQYF. In DNA form, the CDR3 reads TGCAGTGCTAGAGATGCGACTAGCGGTGACAATGAGCAGTACTTC.

The CDR3 bases are TGTGCCAGCAGCCCTGAGCGGGATGGCTACACCTTC. Translating gives CASSPERDGYTF. The V gene is TRBV14, the J gene TRBJ1-2; D not resolved. The V gene's germline CDR1 is SGHDN and CDR2 FVKESK. Trimming took off 4 bases at V and 6 bases at J, with 9 bases between the two ends. This CDR3 contains 12 residues.

This clonotype was seen only once. In DNA, the CDR3 is TGTGCCACCAGCAGCCGCCGGACAGGAGCGTACGAGCAGTACTTC. This translates into CATSSRRTGAYEQYF. The rearrangement uses TRBV15 and TRBJ2-7; 7 nucleotides agree with TRBD1. Germline V lookup: CDR1 LNHNV, CDR2 YYDKDF (reference sequence). This CDR3 is built from 15 residues. J gave up 4 bases and V 3 bases, and 9 bases lay outside the gene matches.

This clonotype showed up many times. V is TRBV24-1 and J is TRBJ2-5, with 7 bases matching TRBD1. V dropped 3 bases and J dropped 2; count of bases not matched to a gene: 5. The CDR3 consists of 15 residues. In germline, CDR1 is KGHDR, CDR2 SFDVKD. CDR3 protein: CATSDPGTEQETQYF. The CDR3 DNA follows: TGTGCCACCAGTGATCCCGGGACAGAACAAGAGACCCAGTACTTC.

This clonotype was observed a single time. It may be a read error: a sequence one base away is much more abundant. This CDR3 fails to terminate in the conserved phenylalanine or tryptophan, so it likely reflects a read error. The rearrangement joins TRBV12-3 or TRBV12-4 to TRBJ2-5, with D perhaps matching TRBD2 (6 bases). CDR3 length: 16 residues. With 4 bases removed from V and 2 bases from J, the gap between germline ends came to 17 bases. The CDR3 nucleotides are TGTGCCAGCAGTTCCCCCTCACTAGCTGAACAAGAGACCCAGTACTAC. Translating gives CASSSPSLAEQETQYY.

The chain recombines TRBV2 with TRBJ1-6, with 10 bases fitting TRBD1. The length of the CDR3 is 17 residues. Germline loops: CDR1 SNHLY, CDR2 FYNNEI. V shed 3 bases and J 9 bases; nucleotides not matched to a gene: 11. CDR3 sequence: CASSEGPRQGAGSPLHF. CDR3 sequence (DNA): TGTGCCAGCAGTGAGGGACCCAGACAGGGGGCTGGTTCACCCCTCCACTTT.

This clonotype has just a few counts. J is TRBJ1-2 and V is TRBV12-3 or TRBV12-4, with 9 positions matching TRBD1. The CDR3 spans 15 residues. J gave up 3 bases and V 2 bases, and 4 bases lay outside the gene matches. The CDR3 DNA sequence: TGTGCCAGCAGTTTAACGGACAGGGGTGACTATGGCTACACCTTC. It translates to CASSLTDRGDYGYTF.

This clonotype was seen many times. This chain uses TRBV20-1 with TRBJ2-7; 8 bases line up with TRBD1. This CDR3 has 15 residues. The ends lost 0 bases at V and 1 base at J; junction bases unmatched: 5. Germline CDR1 and CDR2: DFQATT and SNEGSKA (reference sequence). The CDR3 sequence: CSARDQRTGSYEQYF. DNA of the CDR3: TGCAGTGCTAGAGATCAGAGGACAGGGTCCTACGAGCAGTACTTC.

This clonotype appeared a few times. A much larger clonotype is one base distant, so this may be a read error. V gene TRBV20-1 combines with J gene TRBJ2-2; no reliable D call. The V and J ends lost 7 bases and 3 bases respectively, with 15 bases between them. CDR1 and CDR2 from the germline V gene are DFQATT and SNEGSKA (reference sequence). This CDR3 spans 14 amino acids. The CDR3 nucleotides read TGCAGTGTCCCGCGGCGGAATTACACCGGGGAGCTGTTTTTT. Encoded protein: CSVPRRNYTGELFF.

V and J are TRBV7-8 and TRBJ2-3, with 11 bases identical to TRBD2. The J segment lost 3 bases and the V segment lost 8 bases, leaving 7 bases of the junction unmatched. Per germline, CDR1 SGHVS and CDR2 FQNEAQ. This CDR3 is 15 amino acids long. The CDR3, as DNA: TGTGCCAGCTCGTTGACTAGCGGGATAACAGATACGCAGTATTTT. Its protein is CASSLTSGITDTQYF.